In its sample, the clone carrying this TCR beta chain was seen many times. Per the germline V gene, CDR1 is ENHRY and CDR2 is SYGVKD. This CDR3 is 15 amino acids long. Unmatched junction bases numbered 8, after V lost 10 bases and J lost 0 bases. The entry originates in a study of identical twins. TCRdb redid the calling of the 5' RACE reads with MiXCR, one entry per CDR3 protein. The sample includes 400,000 to 650,000 distinct CDR3 sequences, about 20% of them seen just once. These data were likewise used in another study, on T cells expressing NK-cell markers. That work states: In several experiments, sorting was restricted to alpha-beta TCR T cells by an anti-gamma-delta TCR antibody.

The material sequenced was CD4+ T cells sorted from blood. The chain has TRBV10-3 and TRBJ2-4; TRBD2 matches 8 bases. The sequence was obtained from a woman between 18 and 29 years old in good health. This CDR3 is CATGSGNIAKNIQYF. The DNA of the CDR3 is TGTGCCACCGGTAGCGGGAACATAGCCAAAAACATTCAGTACTTC.